Following are 17 T cell receptor beta chains from one sample sequenced in a study of blood T cell repertoires in COVID-19. The repertoire was sequenced with immunoSEQ multiplex PCR; TCRdb's copy has only in-frame clones and lacks some. This table holds more than 250,000 clones, about 87% found once. Specimen: peripheral blood. The receptors were gathered from a woman between 50 and 59 years old with COVID-19, enrolled during active disease.

This clone was seen more than once but under ten times. The gene calls are TRBV6-5 and TRBJ2-1; TRBD1 might be the D (5 bases). V gave up 8 bases and J gave up 10 bases, with 12 bases separating them. The CDR3 is made up of 11 amino acids. Germline V CDR1 and CDR2: MNHEY, SVGAGI. CDR3 sequence (DNA): TGTGCCAGCTTTTGGGGCGCCGAGCAGTTCTTC. Its protein is CASFWGAEQFF.

The genes are TRBV29-1 and TRBJ2-2; TRBD1 might be the D (6 bases). V gave up 6 bases and J gave up 4 bases, with 12 bases separating them. CDR3 length: 13 residues. CDR1 is SQVTM and CDR2 is ANQGSEA in the germline V gene. The CDR3 reads CSVVRGFTGELFF. The CDR3 DNA sequence: TGCAGCGTCGTCAGGGGATTCACCGGGGAGCTGTTTTTT.

The V and J genes are TRBV24-1 and TRBJ1-1; 7 bases line up with TRBD1. The CDR3 is 15 amino acids. Trimming cost V 4 bases and J 1 base; bases outside gene matches: 5. The germline V gene encodes CDR1 KGHDR and CDR2 SFDVKD. The CDR3 spells CATSDAGQKNTEAFF. The CDR3, as DNA: TGTGCCACCAGTGACGCGGGACAGAAGAACACTGAAGCTTTCTTT.

The chain recombines TRBV30 with TRBJ2-7; possibly TRBD1 for D (6 bases). Germline CDR1 and CDR2: GTSNPN and SVGIG (reference sequence). The CDR3 extends over 14 amino acids. The V end lost 5 bases, the J end lost 7 bases, and 21 bases lay between the germline ends. The CDR3 DNA follows: TGTGCCTGGTATATACAGGGTCTCTCCGGGGAGCAGTACTTC. It translates to CAWYIQGLSGEQYF.

This clone was observed once. The gene calls are TRBV2 and TRBJ1-1; D gene uncertain. Per germline, CDR1 SNHLY and CDR2 FYNNEI. Trimming took 4 bases from V and 4 from J, leaving 13 bases between them. The CDR3 has 14 amino acids. CDR3 DNA sequence: TGTGCCAGCAGTGGCCGGGGTCGGATCACTGAAGCTTTCTTT. This translates into CASSGRGRITEAFF.

The J gene is TRBJ1-2, the V gene TRBV5-1; 7 bases line up with TRBD1. CDR3 length: 17 residues. Trimming cost V 4 bases and J 0 bases; bases outside gene matches: 12. The germline gives CDR1 SGHRS, CDR2 YFSETQ. CDR3 loop: CASSPRDTGVSNYGYTF. CDR3 DNA sequence: TGCGCCAGCAGCCCACGGGACACAGGGGTTTCTAACTATGGCTACACCTTC.

This rearrangement joins TRBV27 to TRBJ1-2; D is unresolved. Germline lookup yields CDR1 MNHEY and CDR2 SMNVEV (reference sequence). The CDR3 contains 15 residues. Between the trimmed V and J ends, which lost 0 bases and 5 bases, there was a span of 13 bases. Here the CDR3 reads CASSLSNRGTYGYTF. The CDR3 DNA follows: TGTGCCAGCAGTTTATCGAACCGGGGAACTTATGGCTACACCTTC.

The V gene is TRBV29-1, the J gene TRBJ2-7, with 8 positions matching TRBD2. Germline loops: CDR1 SQVTM, CDR2 ANQGSEA. J gave up 6 bases and V 8 bases, and 12 bases lay outside the gene matches. CDR3 length: 13 amino acids. DNA of the CDR3: TGCAGCACTTTAGCCGGGAGGGCCTCCGAGCAGTACTTC. Translated, it gives CSTLAGRASEQYF.

The chain recombines TRBV19 with TRBJ1-3, with D perhaps TRBD1 (5 bases). The CDR3 contains 14 residues. Germline V CDR1 and CDR2: LNHDA, SQIVND (reference sequence). V gave up 6 bases and J gave up 4 bases, with 13 bases separating them. The CDR3 region has the DNA TGTGCCAGTAGGAAAAGGGGTCCCGGAAACACCATATATTTT. Translation gives CASRKRGPGNTIYF.

The rearrangement uses TRBV6-5 and TRBJ1-5, with D tentatively TRBD1 (6 bases). The germline gives CDR1 MNHEY, CDR2 SVGAGI. This CDR3 contains 14 residues. Trimming took off 8 bases at V and 0 bases at J, with 11 bases between the two ends. CDR3 protein: CASGRGYSNQPQHF. The CDR3 DNA follows: TGTGCCAGCGGGAGGGGGTATAGCAATCAGCCCCAGCATTTT.

The J gene is TRBJ2-1, the V gene TRBV5-5; 11 nucleotides agree with TRBD2. The CDR3 spans 15 residues. Germline lookup yields CDR1 SGHKS and CDR2 YYEKEE (reference sequence). V shed 0 bases, J shed 9 bases, and the junction held 5 bases outside the gene matches. Here the CDR3 DNA reads TGTGCCAGCAGCTTGGGTCTAGCGGGAGGCCCTGAGCAGTTCTTC. Residues: CASSLGLAGGPEQFF. The full variable domain, with the rest looked up from reference TRBV5-5 and TRBJ2-1, is DAGVTQSPTHLIKTRGQQVTLRCSPISGHKSVSWYQQVLGQGPQFIFQYYEKEERGRGNFPDRFSARQFPNYSSELNVNALLLGDSALYLCASSLGLAGGPEQFFGPGTRLTVL.

The rearrangement uses TRBV6-1 and TRBJ1-1; no definite D call. Germline V gives CDR1 MNHNS, CDR2 SASEGT. The V and J ends lost 2 bases and 1 base respectively, with 11 bases between them. The CDR3 loop spans 15 amino acids. As DNA, the CDR3 is TGTGCCAGCAGTGAAAACAGTATTAGGAACACTGAAGCTTTCTTT. Translation: CASSENSIRNTEAFF.

This rearrangement joins TRBV7-6 to TRBJ1-1; TRBD1 agrees at 9 bases. J gave up 3 bases and V 2 bases, and 1 base lay outside the gene matches. CDR3 length equals 14 residues. Germline lookup yields CDR1 SGHVS and CDR2 FNYEAQ. The CDR3 DNA is TGTGCCAGCAGCTTAAGGACAGGGGACACTGAAGCTTTCTTT. Encoded protein: CASSLRTGDTEAFF.

The chain uses TRBV7-8 and TRBJ1-2; possible D gene TRBD1, 6 bases. CDR3 size: 16 residues. Trimming took off 1 base at V and 0 bases at J, with 12 bases between the two ends. The germline V gene has CDR1 SGHVS and CDR2 FQNEAQ. The CDR3 DNA reads TGTGCCAGCAGCTTAGAGGGGGGGCGGGCTAACTATGGCTACACCTTC. This gives the protein CASSLEGGRANYGYTF.

V is TRBV28 and J is TRBJ1-1; 8 positions agree with TRBD1. In germline, CDR1 is MDHEN, CDR2 SYDVKM. V trimming: 6 bases; J trimming: 5 bases; junction bases outside the gene matches: 11. The CDR3 is made up of 15 amino acids. CDR3 coding DNA: TGTGCCAGCAGGTCAGACAGGGGAATTTTGACTGAAGCTTTCTTT. It translates to CASRSDRGILTEAFF.

V and J are TRBV7-9 and TRBJ2-7, with TRBD1 matching over 7 bases. The CDR3 runs 15 residues. The V gene's germline CDR1 is SEHNR and CDR2 FQNEAQ (reference sequence). V lost 0 bases and J lost 2; bases outside the gene matches: 4. CDR3 in amino acids: CASSLAGDRAYEQYF. CDR3 sequence (DNA): TGTGCCAGCAGCTTAGCGGGCGACAGGGCCTACGAGCAGTACTTC.

The rearrangement uses TRBV6-5 and TRBJ2-7; D call uncertain. The CDR3 length is 16 residues. With 2 bases removed from V and 6 bases from J, the gap between germline ends came to 20 bases. CDR1 is MNHEY and CDR2 is SVGAGI in the germline V gene. The CDR3 sequence is CASSYTSPLSPLEQYF. Here the CDR3 DNA reads TGTGCCAGCAGTTACACCAGCCCACTAAGCCCACTCGAGCAGTACTTC.